This T cell receptor beta chain was retrieved from a study of T cell repertoires in cytomegalovirus infection. One entry per CDR3 protein results from TCRdb running MiXCR on the reads. The top ten clones hold roughly 27% of a sample with under 200,000 distinct CDR3 sequences, about 20% of them seen once. General observations from the study: The cumulative frequency of public TCR beta families identified carriers of CMV plus the relevant HLA. CMV-specific TCR beta clonotypes restricted by HLA-C were the ones dominating the ex vivo response.

This CDR3 spans 16 amino acids. CDR1 and CDR2 from the germline V gene are SQVTM and ANQGSEA. Trimming removed 2 bases from V and 0 bases from J, with 17 bases in between. Concerning this clonotype: Its specificity is unknown.

This receptor was taken from a human donor in good health (CMV status not recorded). Some clones in this sample may be carry-over from other donors' samples. V usage is TRBV29-1 and J usage is TRBJ2-7; TRBD2 is a possible D gene (6 bases). Specimen: CD8+ T cells from cultured PBMCs, collected from culture after CMV antigen stimulation. CDR3 DNA: TGCAGCGTTGAACGCGTACGGCGGGGAAGCTCCTACGAGCAGTACTTC. This translates into CSVERVRRGSSYEQYF.